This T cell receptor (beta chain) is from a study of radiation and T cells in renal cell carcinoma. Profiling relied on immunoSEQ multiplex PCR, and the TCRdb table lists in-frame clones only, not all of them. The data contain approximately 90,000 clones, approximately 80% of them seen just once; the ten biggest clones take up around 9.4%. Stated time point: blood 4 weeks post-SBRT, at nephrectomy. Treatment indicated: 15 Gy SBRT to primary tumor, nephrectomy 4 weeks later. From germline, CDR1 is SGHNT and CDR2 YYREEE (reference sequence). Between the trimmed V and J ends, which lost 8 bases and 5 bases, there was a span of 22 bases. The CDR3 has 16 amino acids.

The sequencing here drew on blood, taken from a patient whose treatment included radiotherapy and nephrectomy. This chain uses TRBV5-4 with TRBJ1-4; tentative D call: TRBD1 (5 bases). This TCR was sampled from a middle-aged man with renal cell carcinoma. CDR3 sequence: CARIKLRRDVNEKLFF. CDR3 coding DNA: TGTGCCAGAATCAAATTACGCCGGGACGTAAATGAAAAACTGTTTTTT.